This T cell receptor beta chain derives from a study of blood T cell repertoires in COVID-19. Study details: Whether acute or convalescent, the COVID-19 samples came from the United States, Italy and Spain. T cells, B-cell-depleted T cells, or PBMCs provided the cDNA or gDNA that served as material.

The CDR3 is 12 amino acids. Germline lookup yields CDR1 LNHDA and CDR2 SQIVND (reference sequence). Trimming took 8 bases from V and 7 from J, leaving 12 bases between them. Original analysis: Reference gene primer amplification in the assay estimated nucleated cell counts. Repertoires were generated with immunoSEQ multiplex PCR, while TCRdb's copy carries only in-frame clones and drops some. The DNA gave D and trimming, while V, J and clone size come from that table. The sample lists roughly 66,000 clones, roughly 80% occurring once. This TCR came from a man in his 60s with acute or convalescent COVID-19. The sequenced sample consisted of peripheral blood. The chain carries TRBV19 and TRBJ1-5, with D perhaps matching TRBD1 (5 bases). The CDR3 region has the DNA TGTGCCAGTGGCGCTGGGGGGCAGCCCCAGCATTTT. Translated: CASGAGGQPQHF.